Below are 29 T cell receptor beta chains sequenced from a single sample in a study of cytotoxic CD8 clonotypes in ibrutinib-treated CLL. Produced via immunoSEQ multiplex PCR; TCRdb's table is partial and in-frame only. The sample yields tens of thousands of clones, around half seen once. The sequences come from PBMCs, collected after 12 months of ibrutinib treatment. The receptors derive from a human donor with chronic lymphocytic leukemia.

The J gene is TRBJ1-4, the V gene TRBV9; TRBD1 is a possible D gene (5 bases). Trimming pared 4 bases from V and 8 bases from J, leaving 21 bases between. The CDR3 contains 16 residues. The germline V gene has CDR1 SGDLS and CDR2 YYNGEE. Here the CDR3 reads CASSSSDSPRDEKLFF. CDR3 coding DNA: TGTGCCAGCAGCTCCTCCGACAGCCCAAGGGACGAAAAACTGTTTTTT.

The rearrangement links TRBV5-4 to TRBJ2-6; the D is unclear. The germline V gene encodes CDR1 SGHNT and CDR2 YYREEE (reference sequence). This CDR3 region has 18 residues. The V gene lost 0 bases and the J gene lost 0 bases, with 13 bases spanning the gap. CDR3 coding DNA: TGTGCCAGCAGCTTGGGTTCAACCGCATTCTCTGGGGCCAACGTCCTGACTTTC. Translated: CASSLGSTAFSGANVLTF.

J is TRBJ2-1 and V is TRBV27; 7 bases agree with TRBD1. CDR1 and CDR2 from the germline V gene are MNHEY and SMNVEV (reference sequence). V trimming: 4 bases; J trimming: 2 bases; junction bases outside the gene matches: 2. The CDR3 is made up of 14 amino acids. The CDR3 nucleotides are TGTGCCAGCAGTTACCAGGGGGCCTACAATGAGCAGTTCTTC. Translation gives CASSYQGAYNEQFF.

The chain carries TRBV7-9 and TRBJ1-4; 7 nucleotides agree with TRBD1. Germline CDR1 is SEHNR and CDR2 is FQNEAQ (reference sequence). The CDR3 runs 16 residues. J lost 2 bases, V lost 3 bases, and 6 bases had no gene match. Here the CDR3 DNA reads TGTGCCAGCAGCTTTAACAGGGGACGGACTAATGAAAAACTGTTTTTT. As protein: CASSFNRGRTNEKLFF.

CDR3 coding DNA: TGTGCCAGCATAATGCGGGAGAGGGATGAGCAGTTCTTC. Protein sequence: CASIMRERDEQFF. The V and J genes are TRBV6-6 and TRBJ2-1; 7 bases are a match to TRBD2. J was trimmed by 8 bases and V by 7 bases; bases with no gene match: 8. There are 13 residues in the CDR3. The germline CDR1 and CDR2 sequences are MNHNY and SVGAGI (reference sequence).

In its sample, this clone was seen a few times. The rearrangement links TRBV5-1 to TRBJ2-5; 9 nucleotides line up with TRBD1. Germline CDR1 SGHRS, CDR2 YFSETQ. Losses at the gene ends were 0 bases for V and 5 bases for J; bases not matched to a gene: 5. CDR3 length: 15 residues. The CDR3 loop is CASSLGGQGSETQYF. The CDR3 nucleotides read TGCGCCAGCAGCTTGGGGGGACAGGGATCGGAGACCCAGTACTTC.

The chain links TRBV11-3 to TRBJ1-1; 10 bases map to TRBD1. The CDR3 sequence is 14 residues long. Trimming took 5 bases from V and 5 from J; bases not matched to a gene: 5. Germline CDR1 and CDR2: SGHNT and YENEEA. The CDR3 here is CASSKGTGATEAFF. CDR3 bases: TGTGCCAGCAGCAAAGGGACAGGGGCGACTGAAGCTTTCTTT.

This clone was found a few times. This chain's CDR3 is CASSAELAGADEQYF. Written as DNA, the CDR3 is TGTGCCAGCAGCGCGGAGCTAGCGGGAGCCGACGAGCAGTACTTC. V is TRBV9 and J is TRBJ2-7; 10 bases agree with TRBD2. Germline CDR1 SGDLS, CDR2 YYNGEE. The CDR3 sequence is 15 residues long. After removal of 3 bases from V and 5 bases from J, the junction contained 8 bases not matched to a gene.

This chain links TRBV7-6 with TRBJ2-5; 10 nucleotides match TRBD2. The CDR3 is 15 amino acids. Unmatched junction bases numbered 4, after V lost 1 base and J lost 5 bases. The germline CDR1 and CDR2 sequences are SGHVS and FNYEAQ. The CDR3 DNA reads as TGTGCCAGCAGCTTAGTAGCGGGAGGAGGGGAGACCCAGTACTTC. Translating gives CASSLVAGGGETQYF.

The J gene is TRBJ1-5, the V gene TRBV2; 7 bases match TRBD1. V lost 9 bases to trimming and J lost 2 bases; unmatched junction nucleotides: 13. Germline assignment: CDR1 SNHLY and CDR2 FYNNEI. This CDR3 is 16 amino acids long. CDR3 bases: TGTGCCAGAGAGGGGGGGAAGGGGGCCGGCAATCAGCCCCAGCATTTT. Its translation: CAREGGKGAGNQPQHF.

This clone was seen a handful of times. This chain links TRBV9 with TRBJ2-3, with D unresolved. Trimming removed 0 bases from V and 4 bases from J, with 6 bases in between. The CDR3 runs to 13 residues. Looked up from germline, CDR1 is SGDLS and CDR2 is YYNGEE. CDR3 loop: CASSVAPADTQYF. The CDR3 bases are TGTGCCAGCAGCGTAGCTCCAGCAGATACGCAGTATTTT. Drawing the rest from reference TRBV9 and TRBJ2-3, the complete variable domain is DSGVTQTPKHLITATGQRVTLRCSPRSGDLSVYWYQQSLDQGLQFLIQYYNGEERAKGNILERFSAQQFPDLHSELNLSSLELGDSALYFCASSVAPADTQYFGPGTRLTVL.

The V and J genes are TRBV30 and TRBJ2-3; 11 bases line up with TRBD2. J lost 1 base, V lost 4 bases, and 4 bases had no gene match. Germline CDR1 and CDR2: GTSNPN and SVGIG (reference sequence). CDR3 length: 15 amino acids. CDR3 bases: TGTGCCTGGACTCCGGGACTAGCGGGCACAGATACGCAGTATTTT. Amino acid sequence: CAWTPGLAGTDTQYF.

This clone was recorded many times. The CDR3 protein is CASSEALPGGGHSPLHF. CDR3 sequence (DNA): TGTGCCAGCAGTGAAGCGCTTCCGGGGGGTGGGCATTCACCCCTCCACTTT. The chain combines TRBV2 with TRBJ1-6, with D possibly being TRBD1 (5 bases). Germline CDR1 SNHLY, CDR2 FYNNEI. The V gene lost 0 bases and the J gene lost 8 bases, with 17 bases spanning the gap. The CDR3 has 17 amino acids. Full variable domain (remainder filled in from reference TRBV2 and TRBJ1-6): EPEVTQTPSHQVTQMGQEVILRCVPISNHLYFYWYRQILGQKVEFLVSFYNNEISEKSEIFDDQFSVERPDGSNFTLKIRSTKLEDSAMYFCASSEALPGGGHSPLHFGNGTRLTVT.

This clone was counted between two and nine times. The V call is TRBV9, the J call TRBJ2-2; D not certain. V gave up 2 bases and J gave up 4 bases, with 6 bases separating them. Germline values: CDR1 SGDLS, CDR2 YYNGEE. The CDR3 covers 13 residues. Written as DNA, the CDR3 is TGTGCCAGCAGCGTCTACGGCACCGGGGAGCTGTTTTTT. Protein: CASSVYGTGELFF.

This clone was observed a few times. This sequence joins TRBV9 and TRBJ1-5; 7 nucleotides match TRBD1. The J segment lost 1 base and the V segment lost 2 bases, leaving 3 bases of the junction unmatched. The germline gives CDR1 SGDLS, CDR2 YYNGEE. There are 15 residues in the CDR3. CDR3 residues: CASSVAGGSNQPQHF. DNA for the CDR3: TGTGCCAGCAGCGTGGCAGGGGGGAGCAATCAGCCCCAGCATTTT.

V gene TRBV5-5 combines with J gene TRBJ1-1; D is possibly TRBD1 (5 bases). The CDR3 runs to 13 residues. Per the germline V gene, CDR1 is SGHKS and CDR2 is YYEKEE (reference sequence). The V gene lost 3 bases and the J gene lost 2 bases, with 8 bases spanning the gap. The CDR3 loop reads CASSYGDNTEAFF. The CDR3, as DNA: TGTGCCAGCAGCTACGGGGACAACACTGAAGCTTTCTTT.

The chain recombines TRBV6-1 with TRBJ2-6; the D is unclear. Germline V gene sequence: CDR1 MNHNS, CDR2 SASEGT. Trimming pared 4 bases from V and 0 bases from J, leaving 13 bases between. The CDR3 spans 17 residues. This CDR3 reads CASSGEVFYSGANVLTF. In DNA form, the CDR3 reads TGTGCCAGCAGTGGGGAAGTTTTCTACTCTGGGGCCAACGTCCTGACTTTC.

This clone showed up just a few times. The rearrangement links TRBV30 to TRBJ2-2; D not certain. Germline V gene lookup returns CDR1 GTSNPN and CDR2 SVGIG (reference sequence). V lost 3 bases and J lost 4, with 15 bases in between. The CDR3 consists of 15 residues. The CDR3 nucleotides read TGTGCCTGGAGCCGCGGAGCCCTGGGCACCGGGGAGCTGTTTTTT. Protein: CAWSRGALGTGELFF.

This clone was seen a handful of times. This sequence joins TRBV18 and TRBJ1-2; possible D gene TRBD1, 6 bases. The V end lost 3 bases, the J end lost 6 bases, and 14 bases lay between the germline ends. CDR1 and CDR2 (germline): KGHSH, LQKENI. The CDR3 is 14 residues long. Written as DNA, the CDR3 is TGTGCCAGCTCACCTTCAGGGGAATTGCATGGCTACACCTTC. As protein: CASSPSGELHGYTF.

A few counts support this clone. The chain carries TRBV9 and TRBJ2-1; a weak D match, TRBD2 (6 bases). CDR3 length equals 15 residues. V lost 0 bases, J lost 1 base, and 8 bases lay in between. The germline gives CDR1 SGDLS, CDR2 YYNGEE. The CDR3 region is CASSVAGVSYNEQFF. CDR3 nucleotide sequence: TGTGCCAGCAGCGTAGCGGGAGTGTCCTACAATGAGCAGTTCTTC.

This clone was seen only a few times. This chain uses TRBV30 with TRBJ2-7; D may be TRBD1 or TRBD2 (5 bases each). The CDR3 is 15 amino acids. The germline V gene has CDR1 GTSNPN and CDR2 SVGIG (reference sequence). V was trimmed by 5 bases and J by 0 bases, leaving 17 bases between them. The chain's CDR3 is CAWGGGSRGSYEQYF. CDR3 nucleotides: TGTGCCTGGGGGGGTGGTTCTAGAGGCTCCTACGAGCAGTACTTC.

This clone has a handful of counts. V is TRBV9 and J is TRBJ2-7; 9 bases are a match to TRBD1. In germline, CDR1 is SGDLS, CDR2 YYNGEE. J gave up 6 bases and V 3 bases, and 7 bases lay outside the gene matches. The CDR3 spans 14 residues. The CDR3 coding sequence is TGTGCCAGCAGCGCCGGGACAGGGTTTCCCGAGCAGTACTTC. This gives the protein CASSAGTGFPEQYF.

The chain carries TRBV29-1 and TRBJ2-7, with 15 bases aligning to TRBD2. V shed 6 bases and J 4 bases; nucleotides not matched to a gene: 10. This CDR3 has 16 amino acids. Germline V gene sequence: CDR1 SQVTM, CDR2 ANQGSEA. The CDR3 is CSVMGLAGGNVYEQYF. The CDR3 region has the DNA TGCAGCGTGATGGGACTAGCGGGAGGTAATGTGTACGAGCAGTACTTC.

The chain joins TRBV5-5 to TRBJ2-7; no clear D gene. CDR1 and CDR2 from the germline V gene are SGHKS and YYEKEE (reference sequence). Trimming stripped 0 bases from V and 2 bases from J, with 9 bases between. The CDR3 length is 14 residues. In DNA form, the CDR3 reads TGTGCCAGCAGCTTGGATGGCAGCACCTACGAGCAGTACTTC. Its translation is CASSLDGSTYEQYF.

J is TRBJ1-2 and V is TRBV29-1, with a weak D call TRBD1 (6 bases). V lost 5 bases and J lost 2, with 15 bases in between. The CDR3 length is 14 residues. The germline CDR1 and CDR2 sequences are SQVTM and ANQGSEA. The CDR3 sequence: CSVIRDTRNYGYTF. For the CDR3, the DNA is TGCAGCGTTATCCGGGACACCAGAAACTATGGCTACACCTTC. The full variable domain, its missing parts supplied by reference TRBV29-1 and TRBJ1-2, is SAVISQKPSRDICQRGTSLTIQCQVDSQVTMMFWYRQQPGQSLTLIATANQGSEATYESGFVIDKFPISRPNLTFSTLTVSNMSPEDSSIYLCSVIRDTRNYGYTFGSGTRLTVV.

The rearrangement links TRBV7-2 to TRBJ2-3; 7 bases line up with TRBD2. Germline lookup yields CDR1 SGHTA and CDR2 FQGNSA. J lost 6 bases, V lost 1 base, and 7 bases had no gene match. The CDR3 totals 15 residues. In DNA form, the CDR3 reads TGTGCCAGCAGCTTAGTACCCCGGGGAGGGGATACGCAGTATTTT. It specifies CASSLVPRGGDTQYF.

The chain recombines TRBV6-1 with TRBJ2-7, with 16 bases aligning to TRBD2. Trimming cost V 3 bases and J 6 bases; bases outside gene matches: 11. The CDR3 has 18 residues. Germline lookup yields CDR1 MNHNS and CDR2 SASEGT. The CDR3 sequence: CASSDLGLAGGTFGEQYF. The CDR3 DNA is TGTGCCAGCAGTGACTTGGGACTAGCGGGAGGGACCTTCGGCGAGCAGTACTTC.

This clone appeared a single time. The CDR3 here is CASTRDRGRREQFF. CDR3 sequence (DNA): TGTGCCAGCACCAGAGACAGGGGGCGAAGGGAGCAGTTCTTC. The J gene is TRBJ2-1, the V gene TRBV9; 10 bases map to TRBD1. The germline V gene encodes CDR1 SGDLS and CDR2 YYNGEE. V dropped 6 bases and J dropped 10; count of bases not matched to a gene: 10. The CDR3 totals 14 residues.

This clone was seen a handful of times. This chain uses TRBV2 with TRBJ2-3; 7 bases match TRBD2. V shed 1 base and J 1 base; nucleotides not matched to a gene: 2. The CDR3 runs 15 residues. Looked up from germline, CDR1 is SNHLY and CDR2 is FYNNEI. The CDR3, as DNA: TGTGCCAGCAGTGAAGGGCTAGCGGGCACAGATACGCAGTATTTT. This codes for CASSEGLAGTDTQYF. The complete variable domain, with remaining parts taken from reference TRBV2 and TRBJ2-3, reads EPEVTQTPSHQVTQMGQEVILRCVPISNHLYFYWYRQILGQKVEFLVSFYNNEISEKSEIFDDQFSVERPDGSNFTLKIRSTKLEDSAMYFCASSEGLAGTDTQYFGPGTRLTVL.